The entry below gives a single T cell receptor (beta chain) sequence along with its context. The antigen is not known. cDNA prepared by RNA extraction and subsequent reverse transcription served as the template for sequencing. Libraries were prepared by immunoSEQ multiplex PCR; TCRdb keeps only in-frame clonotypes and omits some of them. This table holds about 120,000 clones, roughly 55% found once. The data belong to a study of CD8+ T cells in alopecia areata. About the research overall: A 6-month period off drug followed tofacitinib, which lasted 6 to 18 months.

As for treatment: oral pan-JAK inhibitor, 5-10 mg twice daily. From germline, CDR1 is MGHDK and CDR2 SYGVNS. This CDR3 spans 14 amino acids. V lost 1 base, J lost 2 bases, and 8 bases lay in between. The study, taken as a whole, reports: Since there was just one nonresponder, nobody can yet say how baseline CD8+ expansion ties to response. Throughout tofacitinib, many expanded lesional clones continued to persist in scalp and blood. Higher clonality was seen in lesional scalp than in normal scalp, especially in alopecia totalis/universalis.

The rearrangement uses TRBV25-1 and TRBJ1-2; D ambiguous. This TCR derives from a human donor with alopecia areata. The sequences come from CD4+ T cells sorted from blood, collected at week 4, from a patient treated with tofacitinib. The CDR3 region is CASSEFNSNYGYTF. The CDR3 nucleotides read TGTGCCAGCAGTGAATTTAACTCCAACTATGGCTACACCTTC.